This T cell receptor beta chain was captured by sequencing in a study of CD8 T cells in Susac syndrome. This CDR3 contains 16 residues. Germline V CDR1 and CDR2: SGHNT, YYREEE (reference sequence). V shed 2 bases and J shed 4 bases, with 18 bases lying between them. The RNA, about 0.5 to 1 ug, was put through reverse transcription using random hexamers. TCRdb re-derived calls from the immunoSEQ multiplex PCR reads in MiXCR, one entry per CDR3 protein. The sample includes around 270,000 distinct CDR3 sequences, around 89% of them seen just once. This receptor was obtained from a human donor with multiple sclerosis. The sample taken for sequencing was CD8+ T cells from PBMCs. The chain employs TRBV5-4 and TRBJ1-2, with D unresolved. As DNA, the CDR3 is TGTGCCAGCAGCTTCCTAACCGGACTTCCGACCTATGGCTACACCTTC. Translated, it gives CASSFLTGLPTYGYTF.